The entry below describes one T cell receptor beta chain. No antigen is known for it. The CDR3 covers 14 residues. V shed 3 bases and J shed 1 base, with 9 bases lying between them. Germline V gene sequence: CDR1 SGDLS, CDR2 YYNGEE. For the second PCR, which ran for 7 to 11 cycles, a sample-barcoded 5' primer and a J-beta primer mix were used. CDR3-containing paired-end reads numbering at least 2.5 million came from each sample. Via MiXCR, TCRdb re-called the 5' RACE reads, giving one row per CDR3 protein. The data contain just over 1 million distinct CDR3 sequences, around 43% of them singletons. The sample originates from a study of blood T cells in healthy people across ages. Study-level findings and limits: Naive and antigen-experienced cells were not separated, limiting conclusive comparison. Per-million-T-cell TCR beta diversity fell roughly linearly with age.

This sequence joins TRBV9 and TRBJ2-3, with unresolved D. This clonotype was obtained from a woman aged 60-75 years in good health. The material sequenced was blood. CDR3 sequence (DNA): TGTGCCAGCAGCGAAAGGCCCCGCACAGATACGCAGTATTTT. It codes for CASSERPRTDTQYF.